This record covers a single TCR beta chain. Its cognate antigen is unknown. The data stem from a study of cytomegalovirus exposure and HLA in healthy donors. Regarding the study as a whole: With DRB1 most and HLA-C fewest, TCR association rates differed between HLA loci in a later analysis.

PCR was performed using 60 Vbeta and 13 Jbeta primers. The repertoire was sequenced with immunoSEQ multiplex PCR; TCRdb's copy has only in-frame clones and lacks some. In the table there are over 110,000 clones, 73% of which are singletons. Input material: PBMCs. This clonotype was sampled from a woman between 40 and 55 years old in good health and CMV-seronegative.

The CDR3 here is CASSLGGWDEQYF. DNA of the CDR3: TGTGCCAGCAGCTTAGGAGGATGGGACGAGCAGTACTTC. The chain joins TRBV7-9 to TRBJ2-7; D uncertain. Germline-derived CDR1 and CDR2 are SEHNR and FQNEAQ (reference sequence). This CDR3 contains 13 residues. Trimming shortened V by 1 base and J by 5 bases, and 9 bases separated the two germline ends. Full variable domain (rest looked up from reference TRBV7-9 and TRBJ2-7): DTGVSQNPRHKITKRGQNVTFRCDPISEHNRLYWYRQTLGQGPEFLTYFQNEAQLEKSRLLSDRFSAERPKGSFSTLEIQRTEQGDSAMYLCASSLGGWDEQYFGPGTRLTVT.